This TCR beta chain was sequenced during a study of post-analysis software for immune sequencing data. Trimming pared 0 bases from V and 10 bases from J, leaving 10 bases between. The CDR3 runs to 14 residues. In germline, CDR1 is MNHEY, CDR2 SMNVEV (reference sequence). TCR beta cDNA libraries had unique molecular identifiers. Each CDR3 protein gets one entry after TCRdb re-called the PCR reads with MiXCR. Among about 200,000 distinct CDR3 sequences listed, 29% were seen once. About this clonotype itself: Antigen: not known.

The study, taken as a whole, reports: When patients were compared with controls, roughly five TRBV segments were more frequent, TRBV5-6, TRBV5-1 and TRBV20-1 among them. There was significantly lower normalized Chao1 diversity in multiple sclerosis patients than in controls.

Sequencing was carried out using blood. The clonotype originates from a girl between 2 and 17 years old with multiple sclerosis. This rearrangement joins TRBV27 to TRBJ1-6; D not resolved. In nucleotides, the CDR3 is TGTGCCAGCAGTTTATCGGGTAAACGCTCACCCCTCCACTTT. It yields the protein CASSLSGKRSPLHF.